Shown below are 23 T cell receptor beta chains from a single sample sequenced in a study of shared clonotypes between healthy human individuals. TCRdb's table, derived via immunoSEQ multiplex PCR, lists solely in-frame clones and lacks some. The repertoire holds some 1,100,000 clones, approximately 78% seen once, with roughly 0.56% in the top ten. The specimen sequenced was memory CD4+ T cells from PBMCs. Sample subset: CD45RA-negative fraction. These receptor sequences come from a man in his late teens or twenties in good health. Some clones in this sample may be carry-over from other donors' samples.

The chain has TRBV6-4 and TRBJ1-5; D ambiguous. Trimming pared 6 bases from V and 3 bases from J, leaving 27 bases between. Germline V lookup: CDR1 MRHNA, CDR2 SNTAGT. This CDR3 is built from 19 residues. CDR3 in amino acids: CASRAVYLSPFRHNQPQHF. The CDR3 bases are TGTGCCAGCAGGGCCGTTTATCTGAGCCCGTTCCGACACAATCAGCCCCAGCATTTT.

The chain uses TRBV21-1 and TRBJ2-7; TRBD2 reflects the table's D call only, with no check against the DNA. TRBV21-1 is described as a pseudogene. This CDR3 spans 13 amino acids. The CDR3 region has the DNA TGTGCCAGCAGCAGGAGCGGGTACTACGAGCAGTACTTC. This encodes CASSRSGYYEQYF.

The V and J genes are TRBV2 and TRBJ1-1, with D possibly TRBD1 on 6 matching bases. The CDR3 totals 13 residues. The germline V and J ends were trimmed by 7 bases and 6 bases, with 15 bases remaining between them. The germline V gene encodes CDR1 SNHLY and CDR2 FYNNEI. CDR3 amino acids: CASKGTLGAEAFF. In nucleotides, the CDR3 is TGTGCCAGCAAGGGGACATTGGGCGCTGAAGCTTTCTTT.

V usage is TRBV5-1 and J usage is TRBJ2-2, with 10 positions matching TRBD2. The junction had 5 bases not matched to a gene; V was cut back by 2 bases and J by 4 bases. Germline loops: CDR1 SGHRS, CDR2 YFSETQ. The CDR3 has 16 amino acids. CDR3 DNA sequence: TGCGCCAGCAGCTTCATCCTAGCGGGAGCCACCGGGGAGCTGTTTTTT. Amino acids: CASSFILAGATGELFF.

This clone has only one observation. The chain joins TRBV27 to TRBJ2-3; D unresolved. The CDR3 length is 16 residues. With 5 bases removed from V and 4 bases from J, the gap between germline ends came to 19 bases. From germline, CDR1 is MNHEY and CDR2 SMNVEV (reference sequence). For the CDR3, the DNA is TGTGCCAGCAGTATTACTTGGGCAGGATTATCAGATACGCAGTATTTT. Translated: CASSITWAGLSDTQYF.

The V and J genes are TRBV19 and TRBJ2-6; TRBD2 agrees at 7 bases. Germline loops: CDR1 LNHDA, CDR2 SQIVND (reference sequence). The CDR3 consists of 15 residues. The ends lost 5 bases at V and 2 bases at J; junction bases unmatched: 3. DNA for the CDR3: TGTGCCAGTAGTTCACGGGAGGCTGGGGCCAACGTCCTGACTTTC. Translation gives CASSSREAGANVLTF.

J is TRBJ2-7 and V is TRBV28; weak D call: TRBD1 (6 bases). Germline V gene sequence: CDR1 MDHEN, CDR2 SYDVKM. The V and J ends lost 7 bases and 2 bases respectively, with 12 bases between them. The CDR3 spans 13 residues. The CDR3 protein is CASTRDKTYEQYF. The CDR3 DNA follows: TGTGCCAGCACCCGGGACAAAACCTACGAGCAGTACTTC.

The CDR3 here is CASSFGQAGYGELFF. CDR3 in DNA: TGTGCCAGCAGCTTCGGACAGGCGGGGTACGGGGAGCTGTTTTTT. The genes are TRBV5-4 and TRBJ2-2; D is perhaps TRBD1 (7 bases). The germline CDR1 and CDR2 sequences are SGHNT and YYREEE (reference sequence). The CDR3 is made up of 15 amino acids. The V end was cut by 2 bases, the J end by 7 bases, with 15 bases between.

The chain employs TRBV18 and TRBJ1-1; tentative D call: TRBD1 (6 bases). Germline V lookup: CDR1 KGHSH, CDR2 LQKENI. With 4 bases removed from V and 4 bases from J, the gap between germline ends came to 19 bases. The CDR3 is 16 amino acids. CDR3 region: CASSLIQGRGGTEAFF. CDR3 bases: TGTGCCAGCTCACTTATACAGGGTCGGGGTGGCACTGAAGCTTTCTTT.

The V call is TRBV7-9, the J call TRBJ2-5; maybe TRBD2 (5 bases). The V end lost 6 bases, the J end lost 4 bases, and 12 bases lay between the germline ends. Germline-derived CDR1 and CDR2 are SEHNR and FQNEAQ (reference sequence). The CDR3 has 13 amino acids. CDR3 region: CASRGWGAETQYF. The CDR3 DNA reads TGTGCCAGCAGGGGTTGGGGAGCAGAGACCCAGTACTTC.

This clone was detected many times. This same CDR3 is encoded by further DNA sequences in the sample. The gene calls are TRBV5-6 and TRBJ2-5; D gene ambiguous. The germline CDR1 and CDR2 sequences are SGHDT and YYEEEE. The CDR3 loop spans 11 amino acids. V dropped 2 bases and J dropped 7 bases, with 6 bases sitting between them. The CDR3 nucleotides read TGTGCCAGCAGCTTCCTCGGGACCCAGTACTTC. It encodes CASSFLGTQYF.

This clone was counted only a few times. This may stem from a read error, because a much larger clone lies one nucleotide away. The same CDR3 is also encoded by other DNA sequences in this sample. The V and J genes are TRBV7-9 and TRBJ2-5; D remains ambiguous. V lost 6 bases, J lost 0 bases, and 5 bases lay in between. Per germline, CDR1 SEHNR and CDR2 FQNEAQ (reference sequence). The CDR3 spans 12 residues. DNA for the CDR3: TGTGCCAGCAGTTGGTACCAAGAGACCCAGTACTTC. It codes for CASSWYQETQYF.

The rearrangement joins TRBV11-3 to TRBJ2-1, with unresolved D. CDR3 length: 13 amino acids. CDR1 and CDR2 from the germline V gene are SGHNT and YENEEA. Between the trimmed V and J ends, which lost 5 bases and 3 bases, there was a span of 8 bases. CDR3 in DNA: TGTGCCAGCAGCAACCGAGGCTACAATGAGCAGTTCTTC. It yields the protein CASSNRGYNEQFF.

The chain couples TRBV2 to TRBJ1-2; weak D call: TRBD1 (5 bases). Between the trimmed V and J ends, which lost 4 bases and 5 bases, there was a span of 11 bases. The CDR3 consists of 13 residues. The germline CDR1 and CDR2 sequences are SNHLY and FYNNEI. CDR3 DNA sequence: TGTGCCAGCAGTGGACAGTCCGTATATGGCTACACCTTC. Its translation: CASSGQSVYGYTF.

This clone was seen a single time. The chain carries TRBV9 and TRBJ2-7, with D perhaps TRBD2 (5 bases). The V gene lost 0 bases and the J gene lost 3 bases, with 10 bases spanning the gap. The V gene's germline CDR1 is SGDLS and CDR2 YYNGEE. CDR3 length: 14 amino acids. The CDR3 DNA is TGTGCCAGCAGCGTAGCCCCGGGGAACTACGAGCAGTACTTC. It is translated as CASSVAPGNYEQYF.

Worth noting for this clone: Distinct nucleotide sequences in the sample also encode this CDR3. The gene calls are TRBV27 and TRBJ1-1, with D hard to call. The germline V gene encodes CDR1 MNHEY and CDR2 SMNVEV (reference sequence). V was pared by 3 bases and J by 2 bases, with 7 bases between. This CDR3 is 13 amino acids long. The CDR3 is CASSLSRNTEAFF. The CDR3 bases are TGTGCCAGCAGTTTGTCAAGAAACACTGAAGCTTTCTTT.

This clone has just one count. The chain has TRBV9 and TRBJ2-2; 10 nucleotides align to TRBD2. The CDR3 contains 16 residues. CDR1 is SGDLS, CDR2 YYNGEE, per germline. V gave up 3 bases and J gave up 6 bases; unmatched junction bases: 8. CDR3 in amino acids: CASSARAGGVAGELFF. For the CDR3, the DNA is TGTGCCAGCAGCGCCCGAGCGGGAGGGGTGGCCGGGGAGCTGTTTTTT.

V is TRBV27 and J is TRBJ1-3; no reliable D call. The CDR3 totals 15 residues. V was pared by 6 bases and J by 1 base, with 13 bases between. Germline loops: CDR1 MNHEY, CDR2 SMNVEV (reference sequence). CDR3 amino acids: CASRSGSVSGNTIYF. The CDR3 DNA follows: TGTGCCAGCAGGTCGGGCAGCGTTTCTGGAAACACCATATATTTT.

V is TRBV11-2 and J is TRBJ2-2, with D tentatively TRBD2 (6 bases). This CDR3 contains 18 residues. V dropped 5 bases and J dropped 5 bases, with 24 bases sitting between them. The germline CDR1 and CDR2 sequences are SGHAT and FQNNGV. The CDR3 reads CASSPRGGAKVITGELFF. CDR3 sequence (DNA): TGTGCCAGCAGCCCCCGAGGAGGGGCGAAGGTTATTACCGGGGAGCTGTTTTTT.

The genes are TRBV11-2 and TRBJ1-1; no firm D call. With 3 bases removed from V and 1 base from J, the gap between germline ends came to 9 bases. The CDR3 length is 14 residues. Germline V gene sequence: CDR1 SGHAT, CDR2 FQNNGV. Here the CDR3 reads CASSFTNSNTEAFF. The CDR3 region has the DNA TGTGCCAGCAGCTTTACGAATTCGAACACTGAAGCTTTCTTT.

As for this clone: The sample contains more than one DNA sequence encoding this CDR3. This rearrangement joins TRBV5-1 to TRBJ2-1; TRBD2 aligns across 11 bases. The CDR3 totals 15 residues. Germline CDR1 is SGHRS and CDR2 is YFSETQ. Trimming took 3 bases from V and 7 from J; bases not matched to a gene: 6. CDR3 residues: CASSSGTSGDNEQFF. CDR3 coding DNA: TGCGCCAGCAGCTCCGGGACTAGCGGAGATAATGAGCAGTTCTTC.

The chain couples TRBV10-3 to TRBJ1-1, with D maybe TRBD1 (5 bases). The ends were cut back, 1 base at V and 5 bases at J, with 8 bases in the middle. The CDR3 totals 13 residues. CDR1 ENHRY and CDR2 SYGVKD come from the germline V gene. Here the CDR3 reads CAISELGTTEAFF. The DNA of the CDR3 is TGTGCCATCAGTGAGTTGGGGACGACTGAAGCTTTCTTT.

The V and J genes are TRBV11-2 and TRBJ2-7, with 11 bases lining up with TRBD2. Per germline, CDR1 SGHAT and CDR2 FQNNGV. This CDR3 spans 16 amino acids. Trimming cost V 4 bases and J 6 bases; bases outside gene matches: 11. CDR3 nucleotides: TGTGCCAGCAGCTATCAGGTCGCGCTAGCGGGAGGCGAGCAGTACTTC. Translation gives CASSYQVALAGGEQYF.